This T cell receptor (beta chain) was identified during a study of cytomegalovirus exposure and HLA in healthy donors. At sampling all donors were nominally healthy, likely with unrecorded immune exposures. General observations from the study: Being productive about 90% or about 30% of the time was typical of most TCR beta V segments in an earlier analysis.

It was with 60 Vbeta and 13 Jbeta primers that the PCR ran. Profiling relied on immunoSEQ multiplex PCR, and the TCRdb table lists in-frame clones only, not all of them. The sample has around 150,000 clones; around 80% are singletons. The sample holds many counts of this clone. The antigen is undetermined. Sequenced input: PBMCs. This clonotype was obtained from a young man in good health and CMV-seropositive.

CDR3 nucleotide sequence: TGTGCCAGCAGCCCTATTACAGGGGGCGGCGAGCAGTACTTC. Its translation is CASSPITGGGEQYF. The chain joins TRBV7-7 to TRBJ2-7, with 9 positions matching TRBD1. CDR1 is SSHAT, CDR2 FNYEAQ, per germline (reference sequence). The CDR3 runs 14 residues. V shed 5 bases and J 6 bases; nucleotides not matched to a gene: 8.